The present T cell receptor (beta chain) was sequenced within a study of blood T cell repertoires in COVID-19. The CDR3 runs 15 residues. Trimming stripped 4 bases from V and 0 bases from J, with 10 bases between. CDR1 is LNHDA, CDR2 SQIVND, per germline (reference sequence). The Seattle patients, enrolled during active infection, were followed longitudinally. Methods used by the authors: Reference gene primer amplification yielded estimated nucleated cell counts. Measured with immunoSEQ multiplex PCR; TCRdb has only the in-frame clones, and not every one. The V and J calls and the clone size are those of that table, but D and trimming were determined from the DNA. The profile shows 220,000 or so clones, 82% of them singletons.

Sequenced input: peripheral blood. This chain links TRBV19 with TRBJ1-3; a weak D match, TRBD1 (5 bases). The receptor was isolated from a woman aged 80 or older with COVID-19, enrolled during active disease. The CDR3 bases are TGTGCCAGTAGTACGGACACCTACTCTGGAAACACCATATATTTT. It is translated as CASSTDTYSGNTIYF.